The 14 T cell receptor beta chains given below trace back to one sample, sequenced in a study of blood T cell repertoires in COVID-19. The protocol was immunoSEQ multiplex PCR, while the TCRdb copy is restricted to in-frame clones and leaves out a portion. Of some 90,000 clones in the sample, approximately 82% were seen once. Input material: peripheral blood. Source of these receptors: a man between 65 and 85 years old with active or convalescent COVID-19.

The chain carries TRBV19 and TRBJ2-4; 10 bases fit TRBD1. CDR1 is LNHDA and CDR2 is SQIVND in the germline V gene (reference sequence). Trimming cost V 6 bases and J 6 bases; bases outside gene matches: 8. CDR3 length equals 15 residues. For the CDR3, the DNA is TGTGCCAGTAGAACGACAGGGGGCGCCCCAAACATTCAGTACTTC. Translated, it gives CASRTTGGAPNIQYF.

This clone was found once. The V gene is TRBV7-2, the J gene TRBJ1-1; 7 positions agree with TRBD1. Per the germline V gene, CDR1 is SGHTA and CDR2 is FQGNSA. CDR3 length: 14 residues. The ends lost 2 bases at V and 5 bases at J; junction bases unmatched: 5. The CDR3 DNA sequence: TGTGCCAGCAGCTTAACAGGGGTTAGGACTGAAGCTTTCTTT. Translating it yields CASSLTGVRTEAFF.

This rearrangement joins TRBV5-1 to TRBJ2-5, with D perhaps TRBD1 (6 bases). This CDR3 is 14 amino acids long. Germline CDR1 is SGHRS and CDR2 is YFSETQ. With 0 bases removed from V and 4 bases from J, the gap between germline ends came to 10 bases. CDR3 loop: CASSLGPQGETQYF. CDR3 bases: TGCGCCAGCAGCTTGGGCCCACAGGGAGAGACCCAGTACTTC.

There are a few counts of this clone. The DNA of the CDR3 is TGCGCTAGCTCCCCATCGCGGAGCCCCTACGAGCAGTACTTC. Translating it yields CASSPSRSPYEQYF. The V gene is TRBV10-1, the J gene TRBJ2-7; D uncertain. Germline CDR1 WNHNN, CDR2 SYGVQD (reference sequence). This CDR3 is 14 amino acids long.

The chain joins TRBV4-1 to TRBJ2-5; 9 nucleotides agree with TRBD2. Trimming cost V 2 bases and J 7 bases; bases outside gene matches: 14. Germline V gene sequence: CDR1 MGHRA, CDR2 YSYEKL. The CDR3 has 17 amino acids. CDR3 loop: CASSQQPLAGPGTTQYF. The CDR3 DNA follows: TGCGCCAGCAGCCAACAGCCCCTAGCGGGGCCGGGGACGACCCAGTACTTC.

This chain connects TRBV12-3 or TRBV12-4 to TRBJ1-2, with D perhaps TRBD1 (5 bases). Trimming removed 6 bases at V and 4 bases at J, with 12 bases between. There are 13 residues in the CDR3. CDR3 sequence reads: CASSNGGGYGYTF. For the CDR3, the DNA is TGTGCCAGCAGCAACGGCGGGGGCTATGGCTACACCTTC.

The chain employs TRBV2 and TRBJ2-5; D might be TRBD2 (6 bases). V was clipped by 8 bases and J by 4 bases, with 11 bases between them. Germline values: CDR1 SNHLY, CDR2 FYNNEI. The CDR3 is 12 residues long. The CDR3 nucleotides are TGTGCCAGCGGGGGGACCGGAGAGACCCAGTACTTC. The encoded protein is CASGGTGETQYF.

There are a few counts of this clone. This chain joins TRBV10-2 and TRBJ2-2, with a tentative D call TRBD2 (6 bases). V was pared by 1 base and J by 0 bases, with 9 bases between. The CDR3 is made up of 16 amino acids. Germline V gives CDR1 WSHSY, CDR2 SAAADI. CDR3 sequence reads: CASSELRGANTGELFF. For the CDR3, the DNA is TGCGCCAGCAGTGAGTTGCGGGGTGCGAACACCGGGGAGCTGTTTTTT.

The genes are TRBV6-5 and TRBJ2-7, with 10 bases that match TRBD1. Per germline, CDR1 MNHEY and CDR2 SVGAGI. The V gene end was trimmed by 5 bases and the J gene end by 12 bases; junction bases not matched to a gene: 10. The CDR3 loop spans 13 amino acids. CDR3 residues: CASSNRDRGERYF. For the CDR3, the DNA is TGTGCCAGCAGTAACCGGGACAGGGGAGAAAGGTACTTC.

Points on this clone: An end of the junction differs from the germline gene, which may be a read error. The V call is TRBV7-6, the J call TRBJ2-3; 8 positions match TRBD1. The length of the CDR3 is 16 residues. Germline lookup yields CDR1 SGHVS and CDR2 FNYEAQ. CDR3 nucleotide sequence: TGTACCAGCAGCCAGCGACAGGGGCCTCGCACAGATACGCAGTATTTT. As protein: CTSSQRQGPRTDTQYF.

The chain uses TRBV9 and TRBJ1-3; tentative D call: TRBD1 (6 bases). The CDR3 runs 16 residues. Germline V gene data show CDR1 as SGDLS and CDR2 as YYNGEE. V was cut by 0 bases and J by 3 bases, with 13 bases left in between. The CDR3: CASSVATGGYGNTIYF. CDR3 sequence (DNA): TGTGCCAGCAGCGTAGCTACGGGGGGCTATGGAAACACCATATATTTT.

V usage is TRBV15 and J usage is TRBJ2-1, with 7 bases fitting TRBD2. Germline CDR1 reads LNHNV; CDR2 reads YYDKDF (reference sequence). The CDR3 spans 15 residues. Trimming took 0 bases from V and 9 from J; bases not matched to a gene: 8. The CDR3 coding sequence is TGTGCCACCAGCAGAGATGTCTCACGGGGGGTTGAGCAGTTCTTC. Translating it yields CATSRDVSRGVEQFF.

The chain uses TRBV11-2 and TRBJ2-3; TRBD2 agrees at 8 bases. Germline V gene data show CDR1 as SGHAT and CDR2 as FQNNGV. Unmatched junction bases numbered 0, after V lost 1 base and J lost 0 bases. The CDR3 extends over 15 amino acids. The CDR3 sequence is CASSLGTSSTDTQYF. The DNA of the CDR3 is TGTGCCAGCAGCTTAGGGACTAGCAGCACAGATACGCAGTATTTT.

This chain links TRBV10-1 with TRBJ2-2; TRBD1 might be the D (5 bases). CDR1 is WNHNN and CDR2 is SYGVQD in the germline V gene (reference sequence). Trimming pared 0 bases from V and 0 bases from J, leaving 17 bases between. The CDR3 contains 19 residues. The CDR3 loop is CASSESRLGLGANTGELFF. As DNA, the CDR3 is TGCGCCAGCAGTGAGTCTAGACTCGGTTTAGGGGCGAACACCGGGGAGCTGTTTTTT.